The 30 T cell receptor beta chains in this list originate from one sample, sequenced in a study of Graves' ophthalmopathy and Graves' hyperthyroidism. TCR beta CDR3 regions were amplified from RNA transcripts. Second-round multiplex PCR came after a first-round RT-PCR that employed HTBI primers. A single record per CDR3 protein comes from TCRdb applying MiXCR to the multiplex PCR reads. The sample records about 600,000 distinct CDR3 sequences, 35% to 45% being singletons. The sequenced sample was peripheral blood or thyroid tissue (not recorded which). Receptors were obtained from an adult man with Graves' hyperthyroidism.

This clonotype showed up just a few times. The chain's CDR3 is CASSQTSRPQHF. The CDR3 DNA reads TGTGCCAGCAGTCAGACCAGTAGGCCCCAGCATTTT. This chain links TRBV12-3 or TRBV12-4 with TRBJ1-5; D is undetermined. The CDR3 is 12 amino acids. V lost 5 bases and J 9 bases, leaving 11 bases between the germline ends.

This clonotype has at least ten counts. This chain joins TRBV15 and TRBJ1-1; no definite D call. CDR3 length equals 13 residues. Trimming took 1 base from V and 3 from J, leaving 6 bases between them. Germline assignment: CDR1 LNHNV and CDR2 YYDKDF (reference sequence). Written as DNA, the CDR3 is TGTGCCACCAGCAGAGCCCCCGACACTGAAGCTTTCTTT. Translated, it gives CATSRAPDTEAFF.

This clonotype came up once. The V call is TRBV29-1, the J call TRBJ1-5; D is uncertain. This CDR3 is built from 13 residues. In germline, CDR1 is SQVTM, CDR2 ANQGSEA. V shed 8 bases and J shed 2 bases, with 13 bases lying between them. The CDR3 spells CSLGRLGNQPQHF. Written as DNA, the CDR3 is TGCAGCTTGGGCCGATTGGGCAATCAGCCCCAGCATTTT. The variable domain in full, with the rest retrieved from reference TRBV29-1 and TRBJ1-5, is SAVISQKPSRDICQRGTSLTIQCQVDSQVTMMFWYRQQPGQSLTLIATANQGSEATYESGFVIDKFPISRPNLTFSTLTVSNMSPEDSSIYLCSLGRLGNQPQHFGDGTRLSIL.

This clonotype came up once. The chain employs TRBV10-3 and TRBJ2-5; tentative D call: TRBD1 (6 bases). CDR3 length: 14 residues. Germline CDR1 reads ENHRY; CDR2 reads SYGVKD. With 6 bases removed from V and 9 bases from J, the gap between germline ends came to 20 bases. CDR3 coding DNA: TGTGCCATCAGCCCGACAGGCCCCGGAGGTGCCCAGTACTTC. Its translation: CAISPTGPGGAQYF.

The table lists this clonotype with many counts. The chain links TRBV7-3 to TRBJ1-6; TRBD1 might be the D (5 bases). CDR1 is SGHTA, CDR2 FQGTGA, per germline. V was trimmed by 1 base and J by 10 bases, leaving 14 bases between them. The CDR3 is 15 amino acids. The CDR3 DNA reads TGTGCCAGCAGCTTAATGGGGGGGGGAAACTCACCCCTCCACTTT. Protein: CASSLMGGGNSPLHF.

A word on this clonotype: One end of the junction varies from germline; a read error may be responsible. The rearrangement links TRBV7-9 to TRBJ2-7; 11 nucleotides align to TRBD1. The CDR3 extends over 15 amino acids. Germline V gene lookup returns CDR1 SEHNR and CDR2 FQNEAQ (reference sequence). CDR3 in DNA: TGTGCCGGCAGCTTCCGGGACAGGGGGGACTGCGAGCAGTGCTTC. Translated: CAGSFRDRGDCEQCF.

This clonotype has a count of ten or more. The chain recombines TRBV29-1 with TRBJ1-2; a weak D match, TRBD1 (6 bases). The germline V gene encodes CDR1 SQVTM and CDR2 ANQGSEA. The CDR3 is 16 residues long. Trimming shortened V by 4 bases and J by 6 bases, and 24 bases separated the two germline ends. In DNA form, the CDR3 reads TGCAGCGTTGGACTTCTACCGGGACAAGGAGGCGATGGCTACACCTTC. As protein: CSVGLLPGQGGDGYTF.

The CDR3: CASSPPPFGANTGELFF. The CDR3 region has the DNA TGTGCCAGCAGCCCCCCCCCCTTTGGAGCCAACACCGGGGAGCTGTTTTTT. The V gene is TRBV7-2, the J gene TRBJ2-2; D unclear. The length of the CDR3 is 17 residues. In germline, CDR1 is SGHTA, CDR2 FQGNSA. V dropped 5 bases and J dropped 2 bases, with 18 bases sitting between them.

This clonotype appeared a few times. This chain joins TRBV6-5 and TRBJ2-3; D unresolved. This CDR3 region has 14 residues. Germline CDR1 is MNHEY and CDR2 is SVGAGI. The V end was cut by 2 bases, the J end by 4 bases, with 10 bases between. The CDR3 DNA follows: TGTGCCAGCAGTTACGCTAGTGGTTCAGATACGCAGTATTTT. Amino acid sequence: CASSYASGSDTQYF.

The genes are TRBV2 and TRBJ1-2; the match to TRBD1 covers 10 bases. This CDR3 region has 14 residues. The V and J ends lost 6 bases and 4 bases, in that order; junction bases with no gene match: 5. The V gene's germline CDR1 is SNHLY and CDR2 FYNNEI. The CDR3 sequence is CASSFGTGAYGYTF. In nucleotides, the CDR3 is TGTGCCAGCAGCTTTGGGACAGGGGCCTATGGCTACACCTTC.

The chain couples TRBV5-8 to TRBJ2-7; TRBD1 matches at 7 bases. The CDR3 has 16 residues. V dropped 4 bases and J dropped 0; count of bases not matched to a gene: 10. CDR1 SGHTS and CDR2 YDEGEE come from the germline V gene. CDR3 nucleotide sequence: TGTGCCAGCAGCCGACTTGGACAGGTACCCTCCTACGAGCAGTACTTC. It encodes CASSRLGQVPSYEQYF.

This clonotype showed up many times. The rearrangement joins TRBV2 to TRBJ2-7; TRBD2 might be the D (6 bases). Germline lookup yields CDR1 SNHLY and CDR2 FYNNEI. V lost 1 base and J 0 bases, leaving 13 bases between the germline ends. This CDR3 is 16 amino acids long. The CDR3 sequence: CASSEVGTGVSYEQYF. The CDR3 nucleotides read TGTGCCAGCAGTGAAGTTGGGACTGGGGTCTCCTACGAGCAGTACTTC.

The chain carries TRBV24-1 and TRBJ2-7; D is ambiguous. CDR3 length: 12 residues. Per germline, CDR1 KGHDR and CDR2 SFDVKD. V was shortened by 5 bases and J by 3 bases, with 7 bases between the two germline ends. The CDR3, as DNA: TGTGCCACCAGTGTATCTGGCTACGAGCAGTACTTC. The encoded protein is CATSVSGYEQYF.

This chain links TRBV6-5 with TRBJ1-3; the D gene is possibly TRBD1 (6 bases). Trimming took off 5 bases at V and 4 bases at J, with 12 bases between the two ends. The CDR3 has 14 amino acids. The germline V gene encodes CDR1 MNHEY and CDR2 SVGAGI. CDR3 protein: CASSEQGWGNTIYF. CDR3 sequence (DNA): TGTGCCAGCAGTGAGCAGGGGTGGGGAAACACCATATATTTT.

Here the CDR3 DNA reads TGTGCCAGCAGCTTAGAGGGAGACAGGGGGAATCAGCCCCAGCATTTT. Translating gives CASSLEGDRGNQPQHF. The chain couples TRBV7-2 to TRBJ1-5; 9 nucleotides match TRBD1. The V gene end was trimmed by 1 base and the J gene end by 4 bases; junction bases not matched to a gene: 5. This CDR3 region has 16 residues. Germline loops: CDR1 SGHTA, CDR2 FQGNSA.

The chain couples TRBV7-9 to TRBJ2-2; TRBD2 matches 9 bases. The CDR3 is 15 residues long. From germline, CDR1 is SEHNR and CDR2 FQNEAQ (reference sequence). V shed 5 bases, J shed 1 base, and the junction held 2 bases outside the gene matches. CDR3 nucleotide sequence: TGTGCCAGCAGCACACTAGCGGGGAACACCGGGGAGCTGTTTTTT. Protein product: CASSTLAGNTGELFF.

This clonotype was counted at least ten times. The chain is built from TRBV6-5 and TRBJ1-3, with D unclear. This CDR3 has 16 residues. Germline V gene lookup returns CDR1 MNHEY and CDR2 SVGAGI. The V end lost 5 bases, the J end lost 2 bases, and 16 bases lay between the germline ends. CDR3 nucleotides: TGTGCCAGCAGTGAAGTCGGGGTACGACCTGGAAACACCATATATTTT. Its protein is CASSEVGVRPGNTIYF.

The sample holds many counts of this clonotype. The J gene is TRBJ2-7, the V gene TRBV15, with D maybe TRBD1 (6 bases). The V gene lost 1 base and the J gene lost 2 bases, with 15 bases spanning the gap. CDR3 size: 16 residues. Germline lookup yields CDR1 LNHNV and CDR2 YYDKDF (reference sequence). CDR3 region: CATSRGGDNLPYEQYF. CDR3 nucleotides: TGTGCCACCAGCAGAGGAGGGGACAATCTCCCCTACGAGCAGTACTTC.

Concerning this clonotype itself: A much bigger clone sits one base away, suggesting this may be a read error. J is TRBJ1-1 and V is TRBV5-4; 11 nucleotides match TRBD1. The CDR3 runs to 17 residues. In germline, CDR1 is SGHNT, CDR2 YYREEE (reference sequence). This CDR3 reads CASSAADRGREDTGAFF. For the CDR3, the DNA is TGTGCCAGCAGCGCCGCGGACAGGGGGCGCGAGGACACTGGAGCTTTCTTT.

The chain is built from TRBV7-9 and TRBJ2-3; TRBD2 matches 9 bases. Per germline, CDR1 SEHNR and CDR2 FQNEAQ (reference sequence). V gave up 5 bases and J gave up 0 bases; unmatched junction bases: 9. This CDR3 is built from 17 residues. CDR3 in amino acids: CASSAGTSWGSTDTQYF. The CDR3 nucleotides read TGTGCCAGCAGCGCTGGGACTAGCTGGGGAAGCACAGATACGCAGTATTTT.

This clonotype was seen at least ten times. CDR3 coding DNA: TGTGCCAGCAGTCCCCTAGGGGCGGGGAGCCTCCAAGAGACCCAGTACTTC. Translating gives CASSPLGAGSLQETQYF. The gene calls are TRBV6-6 and TRBJ2-5; weak D call: TRBD2 (6 bases). The germline gives CDR1 MNHNY, CDR2 SVGAGI (reference sequence). CDR3 length: 17 residues. Trimming left V 5 bases short and J 1 base short, with 20 bases between.

CDR3 nucleotide sequence: TGTGCCAGCACTCAACTAGTTGATGGGGAAAAACTGTTTTTT. Translation: CASTQLVDGEKLFF. The J gene is TRBJ1-4, the V gene TRBV6-6; D unclear. Germline CDR1 reads MNHNY; CDR2 reads SVGAGI (reference sequence). Trimming stripped 7 bases from V and 8 bases from J, with 17 bases between. The CDR3 is 14 residues long.

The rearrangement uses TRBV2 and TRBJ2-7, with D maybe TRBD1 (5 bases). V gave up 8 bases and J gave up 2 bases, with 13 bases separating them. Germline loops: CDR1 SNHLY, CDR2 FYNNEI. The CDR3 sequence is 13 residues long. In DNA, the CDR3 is TGTGCCAGCCGGTCGCAGGGCACCTACGAGCAGTACTTC. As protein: CASRSQGTYEQYF.

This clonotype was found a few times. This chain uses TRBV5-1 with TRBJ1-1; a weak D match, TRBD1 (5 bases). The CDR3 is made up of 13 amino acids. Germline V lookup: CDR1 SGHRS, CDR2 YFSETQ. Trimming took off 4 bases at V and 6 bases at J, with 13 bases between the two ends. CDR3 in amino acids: CASSLLIRAEAFF. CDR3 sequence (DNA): TGCGCCAGCAGCCTACTAATCAGGGCTGAAGCTTTCTTT.

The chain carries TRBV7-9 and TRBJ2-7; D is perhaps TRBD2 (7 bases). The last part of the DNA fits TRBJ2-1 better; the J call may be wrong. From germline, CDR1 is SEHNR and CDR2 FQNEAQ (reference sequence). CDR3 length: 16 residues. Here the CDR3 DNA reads TGTGCCAGCAGCCTATTCCGGGGAGGGGGTTACAATGAGCAGTTCTTC. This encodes CASSLFRGGGYNEQFF.

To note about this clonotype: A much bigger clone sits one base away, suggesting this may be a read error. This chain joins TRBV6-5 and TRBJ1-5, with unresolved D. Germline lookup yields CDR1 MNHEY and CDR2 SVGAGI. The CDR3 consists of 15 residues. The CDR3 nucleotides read TGTGCCAGCAGTTACTCGCAGTATAGCAATCGGCCCCAGCATTTT. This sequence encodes CASSYSQYSNRPQHF.

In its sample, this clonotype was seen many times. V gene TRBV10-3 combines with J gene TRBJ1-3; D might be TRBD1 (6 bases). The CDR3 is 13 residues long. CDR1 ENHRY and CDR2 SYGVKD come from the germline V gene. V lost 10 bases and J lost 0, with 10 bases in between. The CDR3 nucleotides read TGTGCCACCCGACAGGCCTCTGGAAACACCATATATTTT. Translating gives CATRQASGNTIYF.

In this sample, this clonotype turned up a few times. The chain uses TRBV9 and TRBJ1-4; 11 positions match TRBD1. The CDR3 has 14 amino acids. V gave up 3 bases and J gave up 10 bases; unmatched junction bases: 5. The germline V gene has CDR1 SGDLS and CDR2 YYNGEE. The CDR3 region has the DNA TGTGCCAGCAGCGCGGGACAGGGGGATCGAAAACTGTTTTTT. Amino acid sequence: CASSAGQGDRKLFF.

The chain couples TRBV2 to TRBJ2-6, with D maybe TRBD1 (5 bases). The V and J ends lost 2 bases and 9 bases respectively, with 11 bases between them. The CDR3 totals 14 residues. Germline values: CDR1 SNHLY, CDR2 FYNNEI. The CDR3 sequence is CASSERRGGNVLTF. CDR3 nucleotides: TGTGCCAGCAGTGAACGAAGGGGTGGCAACGTCCTGACTTTC.

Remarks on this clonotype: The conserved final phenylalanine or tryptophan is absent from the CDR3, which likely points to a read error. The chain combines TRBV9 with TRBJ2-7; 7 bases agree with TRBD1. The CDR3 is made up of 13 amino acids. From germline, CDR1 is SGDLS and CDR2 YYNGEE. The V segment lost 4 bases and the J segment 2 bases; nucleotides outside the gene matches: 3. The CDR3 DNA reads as TGTGCCAGCAGCTACGACAGGGCCTACGAGCAGTACCTC. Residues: CASSYDRAYEQYL.